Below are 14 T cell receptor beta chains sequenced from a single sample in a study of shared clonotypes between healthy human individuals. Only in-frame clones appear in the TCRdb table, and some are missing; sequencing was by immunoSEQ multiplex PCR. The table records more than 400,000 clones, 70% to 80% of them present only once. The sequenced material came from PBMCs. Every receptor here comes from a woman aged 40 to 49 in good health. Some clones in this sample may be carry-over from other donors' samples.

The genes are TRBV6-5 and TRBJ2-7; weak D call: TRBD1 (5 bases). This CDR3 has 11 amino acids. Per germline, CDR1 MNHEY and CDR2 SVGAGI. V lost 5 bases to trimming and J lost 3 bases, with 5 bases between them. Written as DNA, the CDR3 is TGTGCCAGCAGTAGGGGCTACGAGCAGTACTTC. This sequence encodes CASSRGYEQYF.

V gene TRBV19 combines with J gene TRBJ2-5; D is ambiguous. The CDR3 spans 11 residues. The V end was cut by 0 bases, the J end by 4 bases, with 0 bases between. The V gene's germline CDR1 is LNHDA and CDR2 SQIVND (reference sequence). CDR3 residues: CASSIEETQYF. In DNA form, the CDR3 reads TGTGCCAGTAGTATAGAAGAGACCCAGTACTTC.

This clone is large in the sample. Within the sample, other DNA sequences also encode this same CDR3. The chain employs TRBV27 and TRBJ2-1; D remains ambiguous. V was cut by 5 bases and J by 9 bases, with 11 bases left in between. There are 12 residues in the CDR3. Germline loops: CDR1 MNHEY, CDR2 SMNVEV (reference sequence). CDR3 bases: TGTGCCAGCAGTATCGGTCTGGGTGAGCAGTTCTTC. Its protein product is CASSIGLGEQFF.

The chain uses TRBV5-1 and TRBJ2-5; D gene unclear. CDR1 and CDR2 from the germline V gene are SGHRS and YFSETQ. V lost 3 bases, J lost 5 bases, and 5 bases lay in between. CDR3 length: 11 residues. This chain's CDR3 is CASSSAETQYF. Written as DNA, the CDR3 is TGCGCCAGCAGCTCGGCTGAGACCCAGTACTTC.

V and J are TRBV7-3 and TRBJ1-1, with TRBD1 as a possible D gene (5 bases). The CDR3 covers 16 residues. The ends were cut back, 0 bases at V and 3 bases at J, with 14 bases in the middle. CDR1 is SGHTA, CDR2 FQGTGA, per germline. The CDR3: CASSLTPSGVYTEAFF. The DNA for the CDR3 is TGTGCCAGCAGCTTAACGCCGTCGGGGGTATACACTGAAGCTTTCTTT.

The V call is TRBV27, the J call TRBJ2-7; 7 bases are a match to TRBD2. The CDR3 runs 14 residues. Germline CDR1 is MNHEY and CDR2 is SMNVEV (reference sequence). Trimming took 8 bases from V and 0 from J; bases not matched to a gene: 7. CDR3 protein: CASLILASSYEQYF. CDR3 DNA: TGTGCCAGCCTTATACTAGCGAGCTCCTACGAGCAGTACTTC.

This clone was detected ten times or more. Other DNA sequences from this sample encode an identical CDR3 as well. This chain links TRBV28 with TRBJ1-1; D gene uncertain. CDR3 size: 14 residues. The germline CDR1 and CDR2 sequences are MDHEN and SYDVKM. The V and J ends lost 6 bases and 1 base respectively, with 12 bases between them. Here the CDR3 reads CASSPPRQNTEAFF. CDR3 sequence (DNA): TGTGCCAGCAGCCCCCCTCGACAGAACACTGAAGCTTTCTTT.

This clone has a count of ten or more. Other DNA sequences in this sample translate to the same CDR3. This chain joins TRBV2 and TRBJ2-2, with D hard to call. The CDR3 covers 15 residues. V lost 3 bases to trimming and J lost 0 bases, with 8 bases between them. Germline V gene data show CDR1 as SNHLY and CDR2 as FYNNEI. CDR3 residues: CASSEAEPNTGELFF. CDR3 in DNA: TGTGCCAGCAGTGAGGCGGAACCGAACACCGGGGAGCTGTTTTTT.

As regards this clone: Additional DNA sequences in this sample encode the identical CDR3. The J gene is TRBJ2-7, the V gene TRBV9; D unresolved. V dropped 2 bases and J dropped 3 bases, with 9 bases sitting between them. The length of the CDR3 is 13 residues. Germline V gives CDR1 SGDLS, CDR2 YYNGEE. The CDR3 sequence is CASSVGSYYEQYF. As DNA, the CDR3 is TGTGCCAGCAGCGTTGGCAGCTACTACGAGCAGTACTTC. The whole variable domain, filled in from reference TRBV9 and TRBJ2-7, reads DSGVTQTPKHLITATGQRVTLRCSPRSGDLSVYWYQQSLDQGLQFLIQYYNGEERAKGNILERFSAQQFPDLHSELNLSSLELGDSALYFCASSVGSYYEQYFGPGTRLTVT.

The CDR3, as DNA: TGTGCCAGCAGCTCCCGGGGCCGCCCCTACGAGCAGTACTTC. It yields the protein CASSSRGRPYEQYF. The chain carries TRBV5-5 and TRBJ2-7; tentatively, D is TRBD1 or TRBD2 (5 bases each). V lost 3 bases and J lost 2, with 12 bases in between. The CDR3 has 14 amino acids. Germline V gives CDR1 SGHKS, CDR2 YYEKEE (reference sequence).

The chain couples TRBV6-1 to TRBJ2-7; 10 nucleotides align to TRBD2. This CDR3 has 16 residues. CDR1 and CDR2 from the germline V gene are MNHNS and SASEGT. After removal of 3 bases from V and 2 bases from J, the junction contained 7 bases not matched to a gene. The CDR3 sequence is CASSDLSSGGTYEQYF. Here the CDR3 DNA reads TGTGCCAGCAGTGATTTAAGTAGCGGGGGGACCTACGAGCAGTACTTC.

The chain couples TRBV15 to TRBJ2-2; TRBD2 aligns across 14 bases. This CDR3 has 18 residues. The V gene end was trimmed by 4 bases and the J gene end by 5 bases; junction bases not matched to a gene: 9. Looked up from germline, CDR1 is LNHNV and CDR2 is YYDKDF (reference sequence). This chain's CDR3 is CATSIMGLAGARTGELFF. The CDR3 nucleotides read TGTGCCACCAGCATAATGGGACTAGCGGGAGCGAGGACCGGGGAGCTGTTTTTT.

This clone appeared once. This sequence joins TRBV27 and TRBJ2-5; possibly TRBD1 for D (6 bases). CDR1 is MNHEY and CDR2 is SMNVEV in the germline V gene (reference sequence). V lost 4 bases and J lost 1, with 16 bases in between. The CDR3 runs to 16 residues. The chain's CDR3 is CASSSSRQASQETQYF. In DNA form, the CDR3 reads TGTGCCAGCAGTTCAAGCCGACAGGCCTCCCAAGAGACCCAGTACTTC.

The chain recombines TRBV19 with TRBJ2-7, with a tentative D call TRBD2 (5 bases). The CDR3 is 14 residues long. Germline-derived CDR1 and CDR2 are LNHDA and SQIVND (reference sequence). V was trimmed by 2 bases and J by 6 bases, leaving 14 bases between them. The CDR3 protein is CASSIRGSLSEQYF. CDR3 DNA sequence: TGTGCCAGTAGTATACGTGGGAGTCTGAGCGAGCAGTACTTC. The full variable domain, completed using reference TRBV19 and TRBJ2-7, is DGGITQSPKYLFRKEGQNVTLSCEQNLNHDAMYWYRQDPGQGLRLIYYSQIVNDFQKGDIAEGYSVSREKKESFPLTVTSAQKNPTAFYLCASSIRGSLSEQYFGPGTRLTVT.